This T cell receptor (beta chain) is from a study of blood T cells in healthy people across ages (dated by TCRdb to between 2015 and 2017). For the study in its entirety: Template switching captured roughly one uniquely barcoded TCR beta cDNA molecule per two T cells in model experiments. Donors were grouped into four age groups: young (average roughly 16 years), middle-aged (39), aged (about 60) and long-lived (about 90). To avoid experimental bias, donors of different ages were randomly spread across the sequencing lanes. Age-related changes in TCR beta repertoire diversity were measured in the study by deep sequencing normalized with unique cDNA molecular identifiers. For two donors (one aged 18 to 30 and one aged 80 or older), the study analyzed two additional independent replicas of 1 million unique cDNA reads from the same blood draw. The paper as a whole reports these results and caveats: The percentage of naive T cells measured by flow cytometry correlated strongly with observed TCR beta diversity. Estimates of total diversity based on one million sequenced T cells were considered lower bounds and underestimates. Compared with the aged group, the long-lived group had more naive CD4+ T cells, fewer expanded clones and increased TCR diversity, suggesting age selection. As age increased, observed TCR beta diversity per million T cells dropped in a roughly linear way, and a significant reduction was already evident by age about 40. Bulk unsorted PBMC profiling prevented conclusive comparison of naive and antigen-experienced compartments. The CMV infection status of donors was not known, potentially confounding age-related changes in expanded clonotypes.

Between the V and J ends, shortened by 0 bases and 0 bases respectively, the junction contains 12 bases. The CDR3 numbers 18 residues from cysteine through phenylalanine. CDR3 DNA only is kept here, 54 bases in frame from base 1. Sequences ENHRY (CDR1) and SYGVKD (CDR2) are obtained from the germline V gene. Systemically healthy Caucasian individuals from Russia, 35 to 50 in total and aged roughly 6 to 100 years, were included as donors. Each donor gave about 11 milliliters of peripheral blood, drawn into EDTA-treated Vacutainer tubes. Ficoll-Paque density-gradient centrifugation was used to isolate PBMCs, with at least 7 million obtained per sample. Total RNA was extracted from PBMCs with Trizol reagent, with at least 5.5 micrograms obtained per sample. For every donor, an aliquot of PBMCs went through flow cytometry to measure the percentages of naive CD45RAhigh/CD27high T cells. The method was 5' RACE. The sequencer was an Illumina HiSeq 2500. A second PCR of about 7 to 12 cycles was performed with a sample-barcoded 5' primer and a J-beta primer mix. A unique molecular identifier was introduced onto each TCR beta cDNA molecule by a template-switch 5' adaptor carrying 12 random nucleotides. At least 2.5 million CDR3-containing paired-end reads were obtained from each sample. The Mint cDNA synthesis kit, primed by a TRBC-specific oligonucleotide, was used to synthesize first-strand cDNA from all RNA. After uracil-DNA glycosylase treatment, a first 18-cycle PCR used universal primers M1SS and BC2_uni_R on all cDNA. Regarding the original processing steps: For normalization, 1 million high-quality reads, each with a distinct molecular identifier, were randomly selected from each sample. Instead of being binned into consensus sequences, reads with shared molecular identifiers were discarded. CDR3 identification, clonotype clustering and error correction used MiTCR with a Q25 quality threshold and the strictest error-elimination algorithm. A nonparametric unseen species model with Euler transformation was used to estimate a lower bound on total TCR beta diversity. TCRdb itself trimmed the public reads at Q25 with fastp, ran MiXCR and retained productive beta chains. CDR3 protein duplicates are merged, each entry listing the most common genes and DNA. In this record, the V and J calls reflect TCRdb's handling and not the investigators' own analysis. Here the sample has 1.4 million to 1.5 million distinct CDR3 sequences; approximately 42% occur a single time. The ten largest clones capture approximately 7.9% of the sample.

This clonotype was seen a handful of times. The antigen it binds to is not known. No much larger clone exists at a distance of one base, and base qualities are not known. Recombination linked TRBV10-3 to TRBJ1-6, with no reliable assignment of the D segment. The sequence came from a woman younger than 35 in good health. Sequenced: blood. CDR3 loop: CAISESGSLSSYNSPLHF. The sequenced DNA is TGTGCCATCAGTGAGTCAGGGAGCCTGAGCTCCTATAATTCACCCCTCCACTTT.